The subject of this entry is one T cell receptor beta chain. The antigen remains undetermined. The data are from a study of T cell repertoires in ileal Crohn's disease. On the study more broadly: M0 samples are biopsies from inflamed ileum in the resection specimen. Findings and caveats of the study: Clonal expansions were more frequent in active smokers than non-smokers at surgery.

Trimming stripped 0 bases from V and 4 bases from J, with 10 bases between. This CDR3 comprises 15 residues. Germline CDR1 is MNHEY and CDR2 is SMNVEV (reference sequence). Measured with immunoSEQ multiplex PCR; TCRdb has only the in-frame clones, and not every one. Among around 15,000 clones listed, 92% were seen once. Time point: inflamed ileum from the surgical specimen. This chain joins TRBV27 and TRBJ2-1; either TRBD1 or TRBD2 may supply D (5 bases each). The material sequenced was ileal tissue. The TCR sequence derives from an adult with Crohn's disease. CDR3 in DNA: TGTGCCAGCAGTTTATCACCTGGGGGATACAATGAGCAGTTCTTC. This gives the protein CASSLSPGGYNEQFF.